The 20 T cell receptor beta chains below were found in one sample sequenced in a study of cytomegalovirus exposure and HLA in healthy donors (dated by TCRdb to 2017 to 2019). The method was the immunoSEQ multiplex PCR assay. For the multiplex PCR, a mixture combining 60 forward primers for TCR Vbeta segments and 13 reverse primers for TCR Jbeta segments was used. TCRdb carries this immuneACCESS record with in-frame sequences only. Its versions omit some clonotypes, under half of them owing to an unresolved V gene in the studies checked, with the rest unexplained. The sample records roughly 200,000 clones, roughly 80% of which are singletons. The ten largest clones capture 2.5% to 3.5% of the sample. The sample comprised PBMCs. These receptors were collected from a man aged 25-40 years in good health and CMV-seronegative.

This chain connects TRBV5-1 to TRBJ1-2; D possibly corresponds to TRBD1 (5 bases). The CDR3 runs 15 residues. Trimming pared 0 bases from V and 4 bases from J, leaving 13 bases between. Germline V gene sequence: CDR1 SGHRS, CDR2 YFSETQ. The CDR3 region has the DNA TGCGCCAGCAGCTTGGGACAACCGGGGGGCTATGGCTACACCTTC. The encoded protein is CASSLGQPGGYGYTF. The full variable domain, rest sourced from reference TRBV5-1 and TRBJ1-2, is KAGVTQTPRYLIKTRGQQVTLSCSPISGHRSVSWYQQTPGQGLQFLFEYFSETQRNKGNFPGRFSGRQFSNSRSEMNVSTLELGDSALYLCASSLGQPGGYGYTFGSGTRLTVV.

This clone was seen more than once but under ten times. V is TRBV9 and J is TRBJ1-2; TRBD1 aligns across 7 bases. In germline, CDR1 is SGDLS, CDR2 YYNGEE. V was pared by 4 bases and J by 6 bases, with 12 bases of the junction left unmatched. This CDR3 is built from 15 residues. CDR3 in DNA: TGTGCCAGCAGCCCTCACAGAGTAACAGGGGATGGCTACACCTTC. Its protein product is CASSPHRVTGDGYTF.

This chain uses TRBV2 with TRBJ1-3; D unresolved. V lost 3 bases to trimming and J lost 4 bases, with 16 bases between them. The CDR3 has 16 amino acids. CDR1 is SNHLY and CDR2 is FYNNEI in the germline V gene. The CDR3 loop is CASSEKTRSRGNTIYF. CDR3 in DNA: TGTGCCAGCAGTGAGAAAACCCGGTCGAGAGGAAACACCATATATTTT.

This clone appeared a few times. The chain employs TRBV2 and TRBJ1-1; no reliable D call. The CDR3 has 14 amino acids. Germline V gene data show CDR1 as SNHLY and CDR2 as FYNNEI. Between the trimmed V and J ends, which lost 0 bases and 4 bases, there was a span of 9 bases. In nucleotides, the CDR3 is TGTGCCAGCAGTGAAGCGGAGGGAACCACTGAAGCTTTCTTT. Translated, it gives CASSEAEGTTEAFF.

The chain joins TRBV6-5 to TRBJ2-5; D is uncertain. The V gene lost 5 bases and the J gene lost 3 bases, with 4 bases spanning the gap. CDR1 is MNHEY and CDR2 is SVGAGI in the germline V gene. The CDR3 runs 11 residues. The CDR3 region is CASSIKETQYF. The CDR3 DNA follows: TGTGCCAGCAGTATTAAAGAGACCCAGTACTTC.

This chain joins TRBV7-2 and TRBJ2-1; the D gene is possibly TRBD1 (5 bases). This CDR3 region has 15 residues. Germline V gene data show CDR1 as SGHTA and CDR2 as FQGNSA. The V end was cut by 7 bases, the J end by 3 bases, with 16 bases between. The CDR3 is CASNEGVGHYNEQFF. CDR3 DNA: TGTGCCAGCAATGAAGGGGTGGGGCACTACAATGAGCAGTTCTTC.

The V gene is TRBV6-1, the J gene TRBJ2-7, with TRBD2 identical over 10 bases. The V and J ends lost 3 bases and 3 bases, in that order; junction bases with no gene match: 5. Germline-derived CDR1 and CDR2 are MNHNS and SASEGT. The CDR3 has 15 residues. The CDR3 DNA reads as TGTGCCAGCAGTGACAATAGCGGGGGGATCTACGAGCAGTACTTC. It yields the protein CASSDNSGGIYEQYF.

The rearrangement uses TRBV4-2 and TRBJ1-6; D gene uncertain. The CDR3 is 13 residues long. V lost 1 base and J lost 10, with 8 bases in between. Germline V CDR1 and CDR2: LGHNA, YNFKEQ. CDR3 DNA: TGTGCCAGCAGCCAAGTCCCGAGCTCACCCCTCCACTTT. Its translation is CASSQVPSSPLHF.

This chain connects TRBV15 to TRBJ2-1, with TRBD2 matching 10 bases. V shed 2 bases, J shed 3 bases, and the junction held 4 bases outside the gene matches. The CDR3 is 16 amino acids. Germline CDR1 and CDR2: LNHNV and YYDKDF (reference sequence). CDR3 DNA sequence: TGTGCCACCAGCAGACCCAGCGGGGGGGTCTACAATGAGCAGTTCTTC. It specifies CATSRPSGGVYNEQFF.

The chain has TRBV7-3 and TRBJ2-1, with 8 bases identical to TRBD2. Germline CDR1 is SGHTA and CDR2 is FQGTGA. V trimming: 2 bases; J trimming: 3 bases; junction bases outside the gene matches: 0. The CDR3 is 14 amino acids. Here the CDR3 reads CASSLAGGYNEQFF. CDR3 sequence (DNA): TGTGCCAGCAGCTTAGCGGGGGGCTACAATGAGCAGTTCTTC.

The CDR3 is CASSPRTSEHEQYF. The CDR3, as DNA: TGCGCCAGCAGCCCCCGGACTAGCGAACACGAGCAGTACTTC. The rearrangement uses TRBV5-1 and TRBJ2-7, with 9 bases identical to TRBD2. After removal of 4 bases from V and 5 bases from J, the junction contained 7 bases not matched to a gene. CDR3 length: 14 residues. CDR1 is SGHRS, CDR2 YFSETQ, per germline.

CDR3 coding DNA: TGTGCCAGCAGCCGACAGGGGACAATAGCCAAAAACATTCAGTACTTC. It yields the protein CASSRQGTIAKNIQYF. The V and J genes are TRBV7-2 and TRBJ2-4, with 8 positions matching TRBD1. The V segment lost 5 bases and the J segment 0 bases; nucleotides outside the gene matches: 6. From germline, CDR1 is SGHTA and CDR2 FQGNSA. CDR3 size: 16 residues.

The chain carries TRBV7-6 and TRBJ2-4; 7 bases map to TRBD2. Germline V gene sequence: CDR1 SGHVS, CDR2 FNYEAQ. Trimming removed 1 base from V and 4 bases from J; junction bases left unmatched: 7. The CDR3 has 16 amino acids. The CDR3 DNA is TGTGCCAGCAGCTTAGAGTCGCGGGGGTATAAAAACATTCAGTACTTC. Protein product: CASSLESRGYKNIQYF.

This clone has only a few counts. Mismatch with germline at one junction end may stem from a read error. The rearrangement joins TRBV20-1 to TRBJ1-2; the match to TRBD1 covers 9 bases. This CDR3 is built from 9 residues. CDR1 and CDR2 (germline): DFQATT, SNEGSKA (reference sequence). CDR3 DNA: TGCAGTGCAAACCTTGGGACAGGGTGG. Translating it yields CSANLGTGW.

The table lists this clone with a count of one. The chain couples TRBV19 to TRBJ1-5; TRBD1 matches 8 bases. The CDR3 covers 15 residues. Germline lookup yields CDR1 LNHDA and CDR2 SQIVND (reference sequence). V shed 2 bases, J shed 7 bases, and the junction held 7 bases outside the gene matches. This CDR3 reads CASSIKTGERQPQHF. As DNA, the CDR3 is TGTGCCAGTAGTATAAAGACAGGGGAGAGGCAGCCCCAGCATTTT. The complete variable domain, with remaining parts taken from reference TRBV19 and TRBJ1-5, reads DGGITQSPKYLFRKEGQNVTLSCEQNLNHDAMYWYRQDPGQGLRLIYYSQIVNDFQKGDIAEGYSVSREKKESFPLTVTSAQKNPTAFYLCASSIKTGERQPQHFGDGTRLSIL.

The chain has TRBV6-5 and TRBJ1-5; 7 bases map to TRBD1. The CDR3 loop spans 16 amino acids. The germline CDR1 and CDR2 sequences are MNHEY and SVGAGI. The V gene end was trimmed by 4 bases and the J gene end by 2 bases; junction bases not matched to a gene: 8. CDR3 bases: TGTGCCAGCAGTTCGGGACAGTTTGTCGGCAATCAGCCCCAGCATTTT. The encoded protein is CASSSGQFVGNQPQHF.

This clone has a handful of counts. J is TRBJ2-3 and V is TRBV6-4, with D possibly matching TRBD2 (6 bases). The germline V gene has CDR1 MRHNA and CDR2 SNTAGT. V lost 8 bases to trimming and J lost 3 bases, with 12 bases between them. The CDR3 consists of 13 residues. The CDR3 bases are TGTGCCAGCCGCGGGGCTGGGACAGATACGCAGTATTTT. It codes for CASRGAGTDTQYF.

CDR3 amino acids: CASSPRDRVLNEKLFF. The CDR3 DNA is TGTGCCAGCTCACCAAGGGACAGGGTCCTTAATGAAAAACTGTTTTTT. The chain uses TRBV18 and TRBJ1-4, with 9 bases fitting TRBD1. The CDR3 is made up of 16 amino acids. The germline gives CDR1 KGHSH, CDR2 LQKENI. V shed 2 bases, J shed 4 bases, and the junction held 5 bases outside the gene matches. The variable domain in full, completed from reference TRBV18 and TRBJ1-4, reads NAGVMQNPRHLVRRRGQEARLRCSPMKGHSHVYWYRQLPEEGLKFMVYLQKENIIDESGMPKERFSAEFPKEGPSILRIQQVVRGDSAAYFCASSPRDRVLNEKLFFGSGTQLSVL.

The chain is built from TRBV11-2 and TRBJ1-2, with D perhaps TRBD1 (5 bases). V lost 1 base, J lost 4 bases, and 16 bases lay in between. This CDR3 contains 16 residues. The germline CDR1 and CDR2 sequences are SGHAT and FQNNGV. CDR3 in amino acids: CASSLGQGLKGYGYTF. CDR3 nucleotide sequence: TGTGCCAGCAGCTTAGGCCAGGGACTCAAAGGCTATGGCTACACCTTC.

About this clone: Within the sample, other DNA sequences also encode this same CDR3. This rearrangement joins TRBV7-2 to TRBJ1-1; a weak D match, TRBD1 (5 bases). Deletions cut 6 bases from V and 2 bases from J, with 10 bases between. The CDR3 consists of 13 residues. Germline V CDR1 and CDR2: SGHTA, FQGNSA. In DNA, the CDR3 is TGTGCCAGCAGTTCTAGGGGTAACACTGAAGCTTTCTTT. Encoded protein: CASSSRGNTEAFF.